This TCR beta chain was sequenced in a study of cytomegalovirus exposure and HLA in healthy donors. The CDR3 has 15 residues. The germline gives CDR1 KGHSH, CDR2 LQKENI. Deletions cut 4 bases from V and 1 base from J, with 13 bases between. The primer mix had 60 Vbeta and 13 Jbeta primers. Clones were read by immunoSEQ multiplex PCR, and TCRdb kept only the in-frame ones, dropping some. In all, the sample yields some 51,000 clones. Sequencing was carried out using PBMCs. This chain joins TRBV18 and TRBJ1-1; no definite D call. The clonotype comes from a man over 45 in good health and CMV-seropositive. The CDR3 is CASSLPGVRNTEAFF. Written as DNA, the CDR3 is TGTGCCAGCTCACTCCCCGGGGTCAGGAACACTGAAGCTTTCTTT. Filled out from reference TRBV18 and TRBJ1-1, the complete variable domain reads NAGVMQNPRHLVRRRGQEARLRCSPMKGHSHVYWYRQLPEEGLKFMVYLQKENIIDESGMPKERFSAEFPKEGPSILRIQQVVRGDSAAYFCASSLPGVRNTEAFFGQGTRLTVV.